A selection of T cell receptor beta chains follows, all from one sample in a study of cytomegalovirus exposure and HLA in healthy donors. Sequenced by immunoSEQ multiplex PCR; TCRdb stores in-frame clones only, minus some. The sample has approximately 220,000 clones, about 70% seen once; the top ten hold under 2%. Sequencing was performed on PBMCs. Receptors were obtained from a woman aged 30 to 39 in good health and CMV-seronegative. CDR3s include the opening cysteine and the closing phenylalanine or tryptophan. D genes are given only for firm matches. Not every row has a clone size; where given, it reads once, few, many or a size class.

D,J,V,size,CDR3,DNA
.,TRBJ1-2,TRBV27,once,CASSLSRDSGYTF,TGTGCCAGCAGTTTATCCCGGGACTCGGGCTACACCTTC
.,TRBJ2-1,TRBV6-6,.,CASSPPGAYNEQFF,TGTGCCAGCAGTCCGCCGGGGGCCTACAATGAGCAGTTCTTC
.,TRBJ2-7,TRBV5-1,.,CASSSGEPPYEQYF,TGCGCCAGCAGCTCTGGGGAGCCGCCCTACGAGCAGTACTTC
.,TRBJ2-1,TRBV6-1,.,CASNSGYNEQFF,TGTGCCAGCAACTCAGGGTACAATGAGCAGTTCTTC
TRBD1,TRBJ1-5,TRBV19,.,CASSIGQGSGQPQHF,TGTGCCAGTAGCATCGGACAGGGGAGTGGTCAGCCCCAGCATTTT
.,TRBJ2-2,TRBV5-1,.,CASSGLRDSNTGELFF,TGCGCCAGCAGCGGATTGAGGGACTCGAACACCGGGGAGCTGTTTTTT
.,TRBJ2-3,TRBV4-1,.,CASSQDYYAGTDTQYF,TGCGCCAGCAGCCAAGATTACTACGCGGGGACAGATACGCAGTATTTT
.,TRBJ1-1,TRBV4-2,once,CASSGRGLTEAFF,TGTGCCAGCAGTGGGCGGGGACTCACTGAAGCTTTCTTT
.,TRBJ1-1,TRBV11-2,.,CASSAKSRDRAFF,TGTGCCAGCAGCGCTAAATCCCGGGATCGGGCTTTCTTT
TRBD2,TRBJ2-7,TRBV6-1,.,CASSALGRYEQYF,TGTGCCAGCAGTGCCCTCGGGAGGTACGAGCAGTACTTC
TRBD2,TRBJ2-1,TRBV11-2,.,CASSLAATSDERFF,TGTGCCAGCAGCTTAGCTGCGACTAGCGATGAGCGGTTCTTC
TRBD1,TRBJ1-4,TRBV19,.,CASSGTGAHEKLFF,TGTGCCAGTAGTGGGACAGGGGCTCATGAAAAACTGTTTTTT
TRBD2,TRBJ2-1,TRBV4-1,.,CASSPWGAGGSYNEQFF,TGCGCCAGCAGCCCCTGGGGTGCGGGAGGCTCCTACAATGAGCAGTTCTTC
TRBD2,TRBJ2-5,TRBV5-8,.,CASSRGTSGNMGETQYF,TGTGCCAGCAGCCGCGGGACTAGCGGGAATATGGGAGAGACCCAGTACTTC
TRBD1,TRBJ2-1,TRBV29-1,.,CSIEGAGNEQFF,TGCAGCATTGAGGGGGCTGGCAATGAGCAGTTCTTC
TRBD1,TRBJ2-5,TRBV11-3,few,CASSQRQGAETQYF,TGTGCCAGCAGCCAGAGACAGGGGGCAGAGACCCAGTACTTC
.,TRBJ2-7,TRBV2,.,CAISEEVTGFLSSLKQYF,TGTGCCATCAGTGAAGAGGTCACAGGTTTTCTAAGCTCACTAAAGCAGTACTTC
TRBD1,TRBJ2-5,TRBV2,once,CASSWTGGEETQYF,TGTGCCAGCAGTTGGACAGGGGGGGAAGAGACCCAGTACTTC
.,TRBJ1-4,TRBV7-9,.,CAYEQQFNEKLFF,TGTGCTTACGAACAGCAATTTAATGAAAAACTGTTTTTT
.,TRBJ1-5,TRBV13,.,CASSSNRASNQPQHF,TGTGCCAGCAGCTCTAACAGGGCCAGCAATCAGCCCCAGCATTTT
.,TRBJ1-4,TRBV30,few,CACRSATNEKLFF,TGTGCCTGCAGATCCGCAACTAATGAAAAACTGTTTTTT
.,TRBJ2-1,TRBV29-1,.,CSVERLMDNEQFF,TGCAGCGTTGAGAGGCTAATGGACAATGAGCAGTTCTTC
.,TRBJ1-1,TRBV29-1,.,CSVVGWMNTEAFF,TGCAGCGTTGTCGGGTGGATGAACACTGAAGCTTTCTTT
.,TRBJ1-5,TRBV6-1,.,CASSVPVPRDQPQHF,TGTGCCAGCAGTGTCCCGGTACCCAGGGATCAGCCCCAGCATTTT
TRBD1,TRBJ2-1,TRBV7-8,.,CASSPRTGRYNEQFF,TGTGCCAGCAGCCCGAGGACAGGGCGCTACAATGAGCAGTTCTTC
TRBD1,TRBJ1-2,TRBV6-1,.,CASSPSGGQAGYTF,TGTGCCAGCAGCCCTTCAGGGGGTCAGGCTGGCTACACCTTC
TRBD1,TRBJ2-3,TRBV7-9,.,CASSLTGDDDTQYF,TGTGCCAGCAGCCTCACAGGGGACGACGATACGCAGTATTTT
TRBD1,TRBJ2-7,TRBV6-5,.,CASRPTRTGTYEQYF,TGTGCCAGCAGACCTACTAGGACAGGGACTTACGAGCAGTACTTC